The 26 T cell receptor beta chains presented below share a single source sample, sequenced in a study of shared clonotypes between healthy human individuals. Generated by immunoSEQ multiplex PCR, the TCRdb table keeps only in-frame clones and is missing some. The sample holds fewer than 600,000 clones; roughly 80% are singletons and the top ten take over 10%. Specimen: PBMCs. The receptor set was obtained from a woman in her thirties or forties in good health. Some clones in this sample may be carry-over from other donors' samples.

V gene TRBV10-3 combines with J gene TRBJ2-2, with TRBD2 identical over 12 bases. The CDR3 length is 15 residues. V was pared by 6 bases and J by 5 bases, with 4 bases of the junction left unmatched. Germline assignment: CDR1 ENHRY and CDR2 SYGVKD. CDR3 amino acids: CAIRYLAGGTGELFF. The CDR3 DNA sequence: TGTGCCATCAGATACCTAGCGGGAGGGACCGGGGAGCTGTTTTTT.

V usage is TRBV7-3 and J usage is TRBJ2-2; 8 bases fit TRBD1. Germline V gene sequence: CDR1 SGHTA, CDR2 FQGTGA. The V and J ends lost 1 base and 7 bases, in that order; junction bases with no gene match: 8. The CDR3 runs to 16 residues. CDR3 residues: CASSLNGRGLVGELFF. CDR3 nucleotide sequence: TGTGCCAGCAGCTTAAACGGCAGGGGGCTTGTCGGGGAGCTGTTTTTT.

The V and J genes are TRBV30 and TRBJ1-1; weak D call: TRBD1 (5 bases). Germline CDR1 and CDR2: GTSNPN and SVGIG (reference sequence). There are 13 residues in the CDR3. Trimming took off 0 bases at V and 8 bases at J, with 13 bases between the two ends. The CDR3 DNA sequence: TGTGCCTGGAGTGTAACCGGGGCGATGGAAGCTTTCTTT. This sequence encodes CAWSVTGAMEAFF.

This chain links TRBV5-1 with TRBJ2-7; D is possibly TRBD1 (6 bases). The germline V gene encodes CDR1 SGHRS and CDR2 YFSETQ. Trimming left V 4 bases short and J 7 bases short, with 12 bases between. The CDR3 length is 12 residues. This CDR3 is CASSQGHVEQYF. The CDR3 DNA sequence: TGCGCCAGCAGCCAGGGGCATGTTGAGCAGTACTTC. Using reference TRBV5-1 and TRBJ2-7 for the parts outside the CDR3, the full variable domain is KAGVTQTPRYLIKTRGQQVTLSCSPISGHRSVSWYQQTPGQGLQFLFEYFSETQRNKGNFPGRFSGRQFSNSRSEMNVSTLELGDSALYLCASSQGHVEQYFGPGTRLTVT.

About this clone itself: A single base is all that separates this from a far larger clone, so a read error is likely. In the same sample, other DNA sequences code for this CDR3. The chain combines TRBV27 with TRBJ2-1; D might be TRBD2 (5 bases). Between the trimmed V and J ends, which lost 7 bases and 0 bases, there was a span of 7 bases. The germline V gene has CDR1 MNHEY and CDR2 SMNVEV (reference sequence). CDR3 length: 13 residues. The CDR3 DNA follows: TGTGCCAGCACGGGGAGCTCCTACAATGAGCAGTTCTTC. This sequence encodes CASTGSSYNEQFF.

This rearrangement joins TRBV5-1 to TRBJ1-4; 9 bases map to TRBD1. V trimming: 4 bases; J trimming: 0 bases; junction bases outside the gene matches: 4. The germline CDR1 and CDR2 sequences are SGHRS and YFSETQ. CDR3 length: 16 residues. The CDR3 protein is CASSPGQGTTNEKLFF. The CDR3 DNA sequence: TGCGCCAGCAGCCCTGGACAGGGGACAACTAATGAAAAACTGTTTTTT.

The V call is TRBV19, the J call TRBJ2-3; no firm D call. Germline CDR1 is LNHDA and CDR2 is SQIVND (reference sequence). There are 14 residues in the CDR3. With 4 bases removed from V and 2 bases from J, the gap between germline ends came to 10 bases. The CDR3 region has the DNA TGTGCCAGTAGTACCCTATCCGACACAGATACGCAGTATTTT. Translated: CASSTLSDTDTQYF.

With respect to this clone: A read error may produce the germline difference seen at one junction end. The chain uses TRBV5-1 and TRBJ1-1; 9 nucleotides match TRBD1. Germline CDR1 reads SGHRS; CDR2 reads YFSETQ. The CDR3 is 14 amino acids. Here the CDR3 DNA reads TGCGCCAGCGGCTTGGGACAGGGAAAAACTGAAGCTTTCTTT. Protein sequence: CASGLGQGKTEAFF.

The rearrangement links TRBV9 to TRBJ2-6; tentative D call: TRBD1 (6 bases). This CDR3 is 17 amino acids long. With 4 bases removed from V and 0 bases from J, the gap between germline ends came to 14 bases. The germline V gene has CDR1 SGDLS and CDR2 YYNGEE. The CDR3 sequence: CASSPTQGSSGANVLTF. CDR3 nucleotides: TGTGCCAGCAGCCCCACACAGGGTTCCTCTGGGGCCAACGTCCTGACTTTC.

The V gene is TRBV13, the J gene TRBJ2-6; 8 nucleotides agree with TRBD1. The V and J ends lost 3 bases and 2 bases, in that order; junction bases with no gene match: 15. Per the germline V gene, CDR1 is PRHDT and CDR2 is FYEKMQ (reference sequence). The length of the CDR3 is 20 residues. CDR3 region: CASSFSALSDRVAGANVLTF. CDR3 DNA sequence: TGTGCCAGCAGCTTTAGCGCCCTCTCGGACAGGGTAGCTGGGGCCAACGTCCTGACTTTC.

The J gene is TRBJ1-5, the V gene TRBV28; the D gene is possibly TRBD1 (5 bases). The CDR3 loop spans 18 amino acids. V was shortened by 3 bases and J by 0 bases, with 18 bases between the two germline ends. The germline gives CDR1 MDHEN, CDR2 SYDVKM. The CDR3 reads CASSLWGPSDYSNQPQHF. The CDR3 nucleotides are TGTGCCAGCAGTTTGTGGGGCCCCTCCGACTATAGCAATCAGCCCCAGCATTTT.

The table lists this clone with a count of one. The genes are TRBV7-9 and TRBJ1-2; D not resolved. The germline V gene has CDR1 SEHNR and CDR2 FQNEAQ (reference sequence). The V end was cut by 3 bases, the J end by 2 bases, with 10 bases between. The CDR3 spans 14 residues. The CDR3 coding sequence is TGTGCCAGCAGCTTCATGACACCCAACTATGGCTACACCTTC. This translates into CASSFMTPNYGYTF.

The gene calls are TRBV9 and TRBJ2-7; 8 nucleotides match TRBD1. J lost 3 bases, V lost 5 bases, and 4 bases had no gene match. The CDR3 is made up of 13 amino acids. CDR1 SGDLS and CDR2 YYNGEE come from the germline V gene. CDR3 DNA: TGTGCCAGCAGACTTGGACAGGGCTACGAGCAGTACTTC. This translates into CASRLGQGYEQYF.

The V gene is TRBV19, the J gene TRBJ1-1; 7 nucleotides align to TRBD1. The CDR3 contains 15 residues. The germline gives CDR1 LNHDA, CDR2 SQIVND (reference sequence). After removal of 7 bases from V and 1 base from J, the junction contained 9 bases not matched to a gene. CDR3 sequence (DNA): TGTGCCAGTACCTCAAAGGGGGCTTGGAACACTGAAGCTTTCTTT. Translation gives CASTSKGAWNTEAFF.

The gene calls are TRBV30 and TRBJ2-2; D possibly matches TRBD1 or TRBD2 (5 bases each). Trimming took off 4 bases at V and 1 base at J, with 10 bases between the two ends. There are 14 residues in the CDR3. Per the germline V gene, CDR1 is GTSNPN and CDR2 is SVGIG (reference sequence). CDR3 sequence: CAWMGDGNTGELFF. The CDR3 coding sequence is TGTGCCTGGATGGGGGACGGGAACACCGGGGAGCTGTTTTTT.

The chain joins TRBV6-6 to TRBJ2-5; TRBD1 matches 8 bases. The CDR3 spans 13 residues. Germline V gene lookup returns CDR1 MNHNY and CDR2 SVGAGI (reference sequence). Trimming took 10 bases from V and 5 from J; bases not matched to a gene: 9. Written as DNA, the CDR3 is TGTGCCACGCAAACAGGGGGGAGGGAGACCCAGTACTTC. Its protein is CATQTGGRETQYF.

The sample holds a few counts of this clone. V gene TRBV28 combines with J gene TRBJ1-5; D not certain. The CDR3 spans 15 residues. CDR1 MDHEN and CDR2 SYDVKM come from the germline V gene. Trimming removed 7 bases at V and 4 bases at J, with 17 bases between. The CDR3 coding sequence is TGTGCCAGCACCCCGGGCGGCCCCGCTAATCAGCCCCAGCATTTT. Its protein is CASTPGGPANQPQHF.

V is TRBV13 and J is TRBJ2-7; 7 nucleotides line up with TRBD1. The CDR3 has 14 residues. V lost 0 bases and J lost 4; bases outside the gene matches: 3. Germline CDR1 reads PRHDT; CDR2 reads FYEKMQ (reference sequence). Written as DNA, the CDR3 is TGTGCCAGCAGCTTAGGAGACAGGGAGTACGAGCAGTACTTC. It codes for CASSLGDREYEQYF.

This clone turned up a few times. The CDR3 DNA is TGCGCCAGCAGCTTGATGGGACAGGGGGCCGTTCACATTCAGTACTTC. This translates into CASSLMGQGAVHIQYF. The chain recombines TRBV5-1 with TRBJ2-4; 12 bases match TRBD1. V dropped 1 base and J dropped 8; count of bases not matched to a gene: 7. CDR3 length: 16 amino acids. Germline CDR1 is SGHRS and CDR2 is YFSETQ.

J is TRBJ2-5 and V is TRBV13, with TRBD2 identical over 11 bases. The better agreement between TRBJ2-7 and the DNA end casts doubt on the J call. CDR3 length equals 17 residues. Germline assignment: CDR1 PRHDT and CDR2 FYEKMQ (reference sequence). The CDR3 loop is CASSKPGLAGNSYEQYF. Here the CDR3 DNA reads TGTGCCAGCAGCAAACCTGGACTAGCGGGCAACTCCTACGAGCAGTACTTC.

For the CDR3, the DNA is TGTGCCAGCAGCGTCAACGGGGGAGCCTACGAGCAGTACTTC. Protein: CASSVNGGAYEQYF. The rearrangement joins TRBV4-2 to TRBJ2-7, with TRBD2 as a possible D gene (6 bases). V was shortened by 5 bases and J by 2 bases, with 13 bases between the two germline ends. The CDR3 covers 14 residues. Germline values: CDR1 LGHNA, CDR2 YNFKEQ.

V and J are TRBV7-7 and TRBJ2-2; D not resolved. Germline CDR1 is SSHAT and CDR2 is FNYEAQ (reference sequence). The V end lost 1 base, the J end lost 0 bases, and 6 bases lay between the germline ends. The CDR3 runs to 15 residues. CDR3 coding DNA: TGTGCCAGCAGCTTAGGTGGTTCGAACACCGGGGAGCTGTTTTTT. Protein: CASSLGGSNTGELFF.

V and J are TRBV10-3 and TRBJ2-1; 7 nucleotides align to TRBD2. This CDR3 is built from 12 residues. CDR1 and CDR2 from the germline V gene are ENHRY and SYGVKD. The V gene end was trimmed by 4 bases and the J gene end by 6 bases; junction bases not matched to a gene: 0. CDR3 nucleotides: TGTGCCATCAGTGGGACTAGCAATGAGCAGTTCTTC. It yields the protein CAISGTSNEQFF.

This clone was seen repeatedly, ten times or more. The genes are TRBV30 and TRBJ1-1; no reliable D call. The CDR3 has 12 residues. V lost 0 bases to trimming and J lost 4 bases, with 6 bases between them. CDR1 GTSNPN and CDR2 SVGIG come from the germline V gene (reference sequence). CDR3 amino acids: CAWSVRPTEAFF. The CDR3 region has the DNA TGTGCCTGGAGTGTAAGGCCCACTGAAGCTTTCTTT.

In this sample, this clone turned up once. V gene TRBV5-1 combines with J gene TRBJ2-7; 8 bases match TRBD1. CDR1 is SGHRS and CDR2 is YFSETQ in the germline V gene. Trimming at V came to 5 bases and at J to 3 bases, leaving 4 bases not matched to a gene. This CDR3 is 13 amino acids long. The CDR3 loop is CASSRQGLYEQYF. CDR3 nucleotides: TGCGCCAGCAGTCGACAGGGGCTCTACGAGCAGTACTTC.

The chain is built from TRBV29-1 and TRBJ2-1; unclear D gene. From germline, CDR1 is SQVTM and CDR2 ANQGSEA. CDR3 length equals 13 residues. V lost 4 bases, J lost 1 base, and 8 bases lay in between. CDR3 protein: CSVGAQSYNEQFF. The CDR3, as DNA: TGCAGCGTTGGAGCCCAGTCCTACAATGAGCAGTTCTTC.